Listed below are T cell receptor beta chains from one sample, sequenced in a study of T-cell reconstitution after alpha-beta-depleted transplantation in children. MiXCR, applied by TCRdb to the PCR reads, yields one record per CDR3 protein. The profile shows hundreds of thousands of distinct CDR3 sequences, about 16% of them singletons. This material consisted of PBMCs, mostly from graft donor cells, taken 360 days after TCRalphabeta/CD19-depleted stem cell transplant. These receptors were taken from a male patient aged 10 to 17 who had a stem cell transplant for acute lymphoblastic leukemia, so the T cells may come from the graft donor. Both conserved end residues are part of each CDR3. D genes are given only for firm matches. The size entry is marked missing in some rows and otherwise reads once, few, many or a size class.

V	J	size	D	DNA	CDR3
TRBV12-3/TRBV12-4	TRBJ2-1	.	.	TGTGCCAGCAGTTTTCGAGGGGCTGAGCAGTTCTTC	CASSFRGAEQFF
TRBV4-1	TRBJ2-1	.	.	TGCGCCAGCAGCCAAGTCGCGGGGACTAATGAGCAGTTCTTC	CASSQVAGTNEQFF
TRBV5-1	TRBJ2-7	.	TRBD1	TGCGCCAGCAGCGGGACAGGGGATCTCTCCTACGAGCAGTACTTC	CASSGTGDLSYEQYF
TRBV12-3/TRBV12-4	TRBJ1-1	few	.	TGTGCCAGCAGTTTGGGGGGCAAGAACACTGAAGCTTTCTTT	CASSLGGKNTEAFF
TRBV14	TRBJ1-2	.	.	TGTGCCAGCAGCCAAGTAAGCAGCTATGGCTACACCTTC	CASSQVSSYGYTF
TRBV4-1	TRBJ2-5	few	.	TGCGCCAGCAGCCAAGGGTTGGGGAGAAAAGAGACCCAGTACTTC	CASSQGLGRKETQYF
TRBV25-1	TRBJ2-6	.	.	TGTGCCAGCAGTGAGGTTGTGGGACGGGATTATTCTGGGGCCAACGTCCTGACTTTC	CASSEVVGRDYSGANVLTF
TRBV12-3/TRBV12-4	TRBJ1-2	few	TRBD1	TGTGCCAGCAGTCCCCGACAGGGGGCATATGGCTACACCTTC	CASSPRQGAYGYTF
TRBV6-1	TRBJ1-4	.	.	TGTGCCTGCAGGGGACCCGAAAAACTGTTTTTT	CACRGPEKLFF
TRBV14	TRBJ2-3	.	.	TGTGCCAGCAGCCAACGTCTACCGGGCCCATGGCTAGTTCTCTCGGATACGCAGTATTTT	CASSQRLPGPWLVLSDTQYF
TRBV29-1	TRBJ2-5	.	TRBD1	TGCAGCGTTGGGGGCCTGCTGGCGACAGGGATAGCGACCCAGTACTTC	CSVGGLLATGIATQYF
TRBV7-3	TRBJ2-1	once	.	TGTGCCAGCAGCTTATATATCCCCGCGGACGTGGGCTCCTACAATGAGCAGTTCTTC	CASSLYIPADVGSYNEQFF
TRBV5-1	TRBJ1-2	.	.	TGCGCCAGCAGCTTGGCCCCCCCGGTAAGACACCAAAACTATGGCTACACCTTC	CASSLAPPVRHQNYGYTF
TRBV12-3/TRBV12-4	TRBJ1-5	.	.	TGTGCCAGCAGCCAGGGGTGGGGCCGGAGTAGGCCCCAGCATTTT	CASSQGWGRSRPQHF
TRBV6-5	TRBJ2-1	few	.	TGTGCCAGCACCTCTAGCGTTCGGGGTAATGAGCAGTTCTTC	CASTSSVRGNEQFF
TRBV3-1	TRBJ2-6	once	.	TGTGCCAGCAGCCCCATATTTGGCAACTCTGGGGCCAACGTCCTGACTTTC	CASSPIFGNSGANVLTF
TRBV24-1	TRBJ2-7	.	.	TGTGCCACCAGTGATCTTCGGTCACAGAGGCCCTACGAGCAGTACTTC	CATSDLRSQRPYEQYF
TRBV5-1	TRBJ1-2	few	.	TGCGCCAGCAGCTTTCAAGGCGAGAACTATGGCTACACCTTC	CASSFQGENYGYTF
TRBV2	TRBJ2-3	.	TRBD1	TGTGCCTCCATCTCAGGACAGGGGTCCGATACGCAGTATTTT	CASISGQGSDTQYF
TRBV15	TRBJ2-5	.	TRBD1	TGTGCCACCAGCAGAACGACAGGGTCTATAGAGACCCAGTACTTC	CATSRTTGSIETQYF
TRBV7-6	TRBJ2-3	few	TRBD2	TGTGCCAGCAGCTTAGGCGGACTAGGGGAGGCAGATACGCAGTATTTT	CASSLGGLGEADTQYF
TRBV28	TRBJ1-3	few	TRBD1	TGTGCCAGCAGCCCGGGGGACAGCCGACATGGAAACACCATATATTTT	CASSPGDSRHGNTIYF
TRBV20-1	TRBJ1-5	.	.	TGCAGTGCTAGACAGTCGGGCCGCAATCAGCCCCAGCATTTT	CSARQSGRNQPQHF
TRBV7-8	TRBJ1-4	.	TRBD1	TGTGCCAGCAGCCCTGACAGGGGGCCTGGAAAACTGTTTTTT	CASSPDRGPGKLFF
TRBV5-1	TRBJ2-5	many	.	TGTGCCAGCAGTTGGCAAGAGACCCAGTACTTC	CASSWQETQYF
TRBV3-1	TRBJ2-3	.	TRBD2	TGTGCCAGCAGCCAAGAATTCGGACTAGCTGCGGCAGATACGCAGTATTTT	CASSQEFGLAAADTQYF
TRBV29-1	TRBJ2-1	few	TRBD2	TGCAGCGCTGGACTAGCGGGAGGGCCGGTCAATGAGCAGTTCTTC	CSAGLAGGPVNEQFF
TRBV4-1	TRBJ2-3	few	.	TGCGCCAGCAGCCAACTGGGACCGCTCACAGATACGCAGTATTTT	CASSQLGPLTDTQYF
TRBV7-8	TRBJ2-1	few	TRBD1	TGTGCCAGCAGCTTTAGGGGGAAAAGGACAGGCGTTTTCAATGAGCAGTTCTTC	CASSFRGKRTGVFNEQFF